One sample yielded the 22 T cell receptor beta chains listed below, sequenced in a study of T cell repertoires in cytomegalovirus infection. From the reads, TCRdb called clonotypes with MiXCR, one entry per CDR3 protein. The data contain about 490,000 distinct CDR3 sequences, approximately 15% of them seen just once; the ten biggest clones take up more than 20%. The material sequenced was CD8+ T cells from PBMCs. The origin of the receptors is a human donor in good health (CMV status not recorded). Some clones in this sample may be carry-over from other donors' samples.

The chain is built from TRBV7-9 and TRBJ2-2, with 11 bases lining up with TRBD1. This CDR3 is 19 amino acids long. Germline V gives CDR1 SEHNR, CDR2 FQNEAQ (reference sequence). J was trimmed by 2 bases and V by 4 bases; bases with no gene match: 12. The CDR3 DNA reads as TGTGCCAGCAGCTCCTCTCTACCCGGGACAGGGGGAAACACCGGGGAGCTGTTTTTT. Amino acid sequence: CASSSSLPGTGGNTGELFF. Combining the CDR3 with reference TRBV7-9 and TRBJ2-2 gives the whole variable domain DTGVSQNPRHKITKRGQNVTFRCDPISEHNRLYWYRQTLGQGPEFLTYFQNEAQLEKSRLLSDRFSAERPKGSFSTLEIQRTEQGDSAMYLCASSSSLPGTGGNTGELFFGEGSRLTVL.

Comments on this clonotype: A read error may explain this, as a much larger clone is one base away. The CDR3 carries no conserved terminal phenylalanine or tryptophan, so it likely arises from a read error. This sequence joins TRBV7-4 and TRBJ1-2; D is possibly TRBD1 (6 bases). The germline V and J ends were trimmed by 6 bases and 4 bases, with 15 bases remaining between them. This CDR3 comprises 14 residues. Looked up from germline, CDR1 is SGHVT and CDR2 is SQSDAQ. CDR3 sequence reads: CASSRPGQFYGYTL. The CDR3 bases are TGTGCCAGCAGTCGGCCCGGACAGTTCTATGGCTACACCTTA.

This clonotype was found a few times. The chain couples TRBV20-1 to TRBJ2-5; 13 bases line up with TRBD2. Germline lookup yields CDR1 DFQATT and CDR2 SNEGSKA (reference sequence). V dropped 2 bases and J dropped 5; count of bases not matched to a gene: 2. This CDR3 region has 14 residues. The CDR3 protein is CSARSGLAGETQYF. As DNA, the CDR3 is TGCAGTGCTAGATCGGGACTAGCGGGGGAGACCCAGTACTTC.

This sequence joins TRBV15 and TRBJ2-3; 9 bases map to TRBD1. Trimming at V came to 4 bases and at J to 3 bases, leaving 8 bases not matched to a gene. The CDR3 length is 16 residues. Germline V gives CDR1 LNHNV, CDR2 YYDKDF (reference sequence). For the CDR3, the DNA is TGTGCCACCAGCACCGAAGTGGACAGGGGAACAGATACGCAGTATTTT. Its translation: CATSTEVDRGTDTQYF.

The rearrangement links TRBV27 to TRBJ2-1, with 7 positions matching TRBD2. With V trimmed by 5 bases and J by 3 bases, 13 bases remained unmatched. CDR1 is MNHEY, CDR2 SMNVEV, per germline (reference sequence). This CDR3 is built from 17 residues. CDR3 bases: TGTGCCAGCAGTCCACAGACTAGCACTACCCTCTACAATGAGCAGTTCTTC. Protein: CASSPQTSTTLYNEQFF.

In this sample, this clonotype turned up many times. The chain employs TRBV12-3 or TRBV12-4 and TRBJ2-6; possibly TRBD2 for D (5 bases). V lost 3 bases, J lost 4 bases, and 10 bases lay in between. CDR3 length equals 15 residues. The CDR3 reads CASSFGDSGANVLTF. CDR3 nucleotide sequence: TGTGCCAGCAGTTTCGGGGATTCAGGGGCCAACGTCCTGACTTTC.

This clonotype has more than one count but fewer than ten. V and J are TRBV20-1 and TRBJ2-1, with 7 positions matching TRBD2. Germline V gives CDR1 DFQATT, CDR2 SNEGSKA (reference sequence). With 6 bases clipped from V and 4 bases from J, the junction kept 12 bases outside the gene matches. The CDR3 contains 15 residues. DNA for the CDR3: TGCAGTGCAAGGGGTGGGGGGGACTTATACAATGAGCAGTTCTTC. This sequence encodes CSARGGGDLYNEQFF.

This chain connects TRBV3-1 to TRBJ2-3; D may be TRBD2 (6 bases). This CDR3 comprises 15 residues. Germline CDR1 is LGHDT and CDR2 is YNNKEL (reference sequence). Trimming took off 2 bases at V and 6 bases at J, with 15 bases between the two ends. CDR3 sequence reads: CASSQSPGEADTQYF. DNA of the CDR3: TGTGCCAGCAGCCAAAGCCCTGGGGAGGCTGATACGCAGTATTTT.

The table lists this clonotype with many counts. This sequence joins TRBV10-3 and TRBJ2-1; TRBD2 matches 10 bases. CDR3 size: 16 residues. Germline V gene sequence: CDR1 ENHRY, CDR2 SYGVKD. The ends lost 3 bases at V and 8 bases at J; junction bases unmatched: 10. Written as DNA, the CDR3 is TGTGCCATCAGTGACCTAAGCGGGAGGGCCACCGATGAGCAGTTCTTC. Translation gives CAISDLSGRATDEQFF.

The chain employs TRBV5-1 and TRBJ2-1; 10 nucleotides match TRBD2. The CDR3 runs 16 residues. Germline loops: CDR1 SGHRS, CDR2 YFSETQ. V lost 4 bases and J lost 3; bases outside the gene matches: 7. The CDR3 region has the DNA TGCGCCAGCAGCAAGCAACTAGCGGGATACTACAATGAGCAGTTCTTC. Its translation is CASSKQLAGYYNEQFF.

The sample holds many counts of this clonotype. V gene TRBV28 combines with J gene TRBJ1-1, with 8 bases lining up with TRBD1. The V gene end was trimmed by 5 bases and the J gene end by 5 bases; junction bases not matched to a gene: 16. This CDR3 has 17 amino acids. In germline, CDR1 is MDHEN, CDR2 SYDVKM. CDR3 amino acids: CASSPFRKTGGRTEAFF. The CDR3 coding sequence is TGTGCCAGCAGTCCTTTCCGAAAAACAGGGGGAAGGACTGAAGCTTTCTTT.

This clonotype has at least ten counts. This chain joins TRBV10-2 and TRBJ1-6; D gene uncertain. V lost 5 bases and J 3 bases, leaving 17 bases between the germline ends. The germline CDR1 and CDR2 sequences are WSHSY and SAAADI. CDR3 length equals 17 residues. The CDR3 here is CASSYLGNRDYNSPLHF. CDR3 nucleotide sequence: TGCGCCAGCAGTTACCTTGGGAACCGGGACTATAATTCACCCCTCCACTTT.

This clonotype was counted only a few times. The genes are TRBV5-8 and TRBJ2-7, with D tentatively TRBD2 (6 bases). Germline loops: CDR1 SGHTS, CDR2 YDEGEE. The CDR3 spans 16 residues. Trimming shortened V by 0 bases and J by 1 base, and 14 bases separated the two germline ends. The CDR3 nucleotides are TGTGCCAGCAGCTTGGGGCTAGGCGGGGTTTCCTACGAGCAGTACTTC. Protein sequence: CASSLGLGGVSYEQYF.

The chain carries TRBV7-9 and TRBJ2-1; 12 bases align to TRBD1. CDR3 length equals 14 residues. The J segment lost 11 bases and the V segment lost 4 bases, leaving 6 bases of the junction unmatched. Germline lookup yields CDR1 SEHNR and CDR2 FQNEAQ (reference sequence). CDR3 residues: CASSSGQGARKQFF. In DNA, the CDR3 is TGTGCCAGCAGCTCGGGACAGGGGGCAAGGAAGCAGTTCTTC.

This clonotype has just a few counts. The chain recombines TRBV27 with TRBJ2-3; 7 positions agree with TRBD1. J lost 4 bases, V lost 4 bases, and 11 bases had no gene match. Germline assignment: CDR1 MNHEY and CDR2 SMNVEV (reference sequence). The CDR3 spans 16 residues. CDR3 sequence reads: CASSSQGKEGADTQYF. The CDR3 DNA reads TGTGCCAGCAGTTCACAGGGGAAGGAAGGCGCAGATACGCAGTATTTT.

The genes are TRBV6-6 and TRBJ1-1; no firm D call. Germline V lookup: CDR1 MNHNY, CDR2 SVGAGI (reference sequence). The V end was cut by 5 bases, the J end by 1 base, with 17 bases between. The CDR3 is 16 amino acids. The CDR3 coding sequence is TGTGCCAGCAGTGAGCCACCCGGGCGGGGGAACACTGAAGCTTTCTTT. As protein: CASSEPPGRGNTEAFF.

The chain joins TRBV6-6 to TRBJ2-7; D is unclear. The germline V gene encodes CDR1 MNHNY and CDR2 SVGAGI (reference sequence). CDR3 length: 14 residues. The germline V and J ends were trimmed by 6 bases and 2 bases, with 14 bases remaining between them. CDR3 amino acids: CASSPPSTAYEQYF. The DNA of the CDR3 is TGTGCCAGCAGCCCGCCTTCCACAGCCTACGAGCAGTACTTC.

This clonotype was picked up a small number of times. This chain connects TRBV6-6 to TRBJ1-5, with TRBD1 as a possible D gene (5 bases). Looked up from germline, CDR1 is MNHNY and CDR2 is SVGAGI (reference sequence). CDR3 length equals 14 residues. V gave up 6 bases and J gave up 7 bases, with 16 bases separating them. CDR3 sequence reads: CASRPWGNGQPQHF. CDR3 nucleotides: TGTGCCAGCAGACCTTGGGGGAACGGGCAGCCCCAGCATTTT.

This clonotype has more than one count but fewer than ten. This chain joins TRBV19 and TRBJ2-1, with D uncertain. This CDR3 comprises 13 residues. The germline gives CDR1 LNHDA, CDR2 SQIVND (reference sequence). The ends were cut back, 7 bases at V and 6 bases at J, with 13 bases in the middle. The CDR3 DNA sequence: TGTGCCAGTAACTCTCCCTGGGGCAATGAGCAGTTCTTC. Translating gives CASNSPWGNEQFF.

To note about this clonotype: With a much larger clone just one base away, this may be a read error. Because it lacks the conserved phenylalanine or tryptophan at the end, this CDR3 is likely a read error. V gene TRBV11-2 combines with J gene TRBJ2-7, with D uncertain. This CDR3 comprises 13 residues. Germline CDR1 SGHAT, CDR2 FQNNGV. Trimming stripped 2 bases from V and 3 bases from J, with 8 bases between. In DNA, the CDR3 is TGTGCCAGCAGCTTAAATGCGGTCTACGAGCAGTACTTA. This codes for CASSLNAVYEQYL.

V gene TRBV30 combines with J gene TRBJ2-1; no clear D gene. This CDR3 has 12 residues. V dropped 2 bases and J dropped 8 bases, with 10 bases sitting between them. CDR1 GTSNPN and CDR2 SVGIG come from the germline V gene (reference sequence). Written as DNA, the CDR3 is TGTGCCTGGAGTCTGTTAGGCGATGAGCAGTTCTTC. It encodes CAWSLLGDEQFF.

The table lists this clonotype with a few counts. The rearrangement links TRBV7-9 to TRBJ2-2; D ambiguous. The V and J ends lost 8 bases and 3 bases respectively, with 13 bases between them. The CDR3 is 14 residues long. Per the germline V gene, CDR1 is SEHNR and CDR2 is FQNEAQ (reference sequence). The chain's CDR3 is CASYLARDTGELFF. Here the CDR3 DNA reads TGTGCCAGCTATCTGGCTAGAGACACCGGGGAGCTGTTTTTT.